In its sample, the clone carrying this T cell receptor beta chain was seen many times. Its antigen is undetermined. After constant-region reverse-primer amplification, full-length variable regions underwent semi-nested PCR with Nested Universal Primer A. Using its own MiXCR run on the 5' RACE reads, TCRdb lists one record per CDR3 protein. Found here are roughly 40,000 distinct CDR3 sequences, 15% to 20% of them singletons; the top ten hold 2.5% to 3.5%. Study observations and caveats: Greatest tumor Treg TCR overlap was with tumor naive CD4+ cells.

Naive CD4+ T cells were purified with Tregs depleted by CD25. This CDR3 is 15 amino acids long. The V and J ends lost 6 bases and 1 base, in that order; junction bases with no gene match: 1. Looked up from germline, CDR1 is SGHTA and CDR2 is FQGNSA. The specimen was naive CD4+ T cells sorted from a lymph node. Subset meaning: naive CD4+ T cells, CD4+CD45RA+CD25-. V gene TRBV7-2 combines with J gene TRBJ2-2; 11 bases are a match to TRBD2. The sequence was obtained from a female donor with breast cancer. The CDR3 nucleotides are TGTGCCAGCAGGGGACTAGCGGTGAACACCGGGGAGCTGTTTTTT. Its protein product is CASRGLAVNTGELFF.